This passage covers 26 T cell receptor beta chains from one sample sequenced in a study of blood T cell repertoires in COVID-19. Here immunoSEQ multiplex PCR was the method, and the copy in TCRdb shows in-frame clones only, minus some. The sample has just under 40,000 clones; 90% to 95% are singletons. The specimen was peripheral blood. The receptors shown here come from a human donor with active COVID-19. The donor label of this sample is uncertain.

The chain carries TRBV5-4 and TRBJ2-7, with 14 bases aligning to TRBD2. V lost 3 bases to trimming and J lost 1 base; unmatched junction nucleotides: 3. The CDR3 spans 16 residues. Germline V gene data show CDR1 as SGHNT and CDR2 as YYREEE (reference sequence). The CDR3 DNA reads TGTGCCAGCAGCTGGGGACTAGCGGGAGCGTCCTACGAGCAGTACTTC. Translating gives CASSWGLAGASYEQYF.

The chain links TRBV20-1 to TRBJ1-4; 8 positions match TRBD1. Germline V gives CDR1 DFQATT, CDR2 SNEGSKA (reference sequence). The trim removed 6 bases at V and 7 bases at J, leaving 13 bases unmatched. This CDR3 comprises 15 residues. CDR3 protein: CSASALDRETEKLFF. CDR3 DNA: TGCAGTGCCAGTGCCTTGGACAGGGAGACTGAAAAACTGTTTTTT.

The chain combines TRBV23-1 with TRBJ2-7, with 7 bases lining up with TRBD1. TRBV23-1 is an ORF for which the function is uncertain. The CDR3 is 16 residues long. The trim removed 1 base at V and 0 bases at J, leaving 6 bases unmatched. CDR3: CASSQFRGQSSYEQYF. The CDR3, as DNA: TGCGCCAGCAGTCAATTCAGGGGACAGAGCTCCTACGAGCAGTACTTC.

This clone was observed once. The chain links TRBV5-1 to TRBJ1-5; 8 nucleotides agree with TRBD1. CDR3 size: 15 residues. CDR1 SGHRS and CDR2 YFSETQ come from the germline V gene. The ends lost 3 bases at V and 6 bases at J; junction bases unmatched: 8. DNA for the CDR3: TGCGCCAGCAGCTCGGATGGACAGGGTGGTCAGCCCCAGCATTTT. This gives the protein CASSSDGQGGQPQHF.

The chain carries TRBV2 and TRBJ2-6; D remains unclear. Per the germline V gene, CDR1 is SNHLY and CDR2 is FYNNEI. This CDR3 region has 15 residues. V dropped 4 bases and J dropped 0 bases, with 7 bases sitting between them. CDR3 bases: TGTGCCAGCAGTGGTTCCAACTCTGGGGCCAACGTCCTGACTTTC. It specifies CASSGSNSGANVLTF.

The chain combines TRBV4-3 with TRBJ1-1; D ambiguous. The CDR3 has 14 residues. Trimming shortened V by 0 bases and J by 11 bases, and 16 bases separated the two germline ends. The germline CDR1 and CDR2 sequences are LGHNA and YSLEER. CDR3 bases: TGCGCCAGCAGCCAAGATCGTATCCGGACTTTGGCTTTCTTT. It translates to CASSQDRIRTLAFF.

The gene calls are TRBV3-1 (or the pseudogene TRBV3-2) and TRBJ2-7; 8 nucleotides line up with TRBD2. Unmatched junction bases numbered 11, after V lost 1 base and J lost 3 bases. Germline CDR1 LGHDT, CDR2 YNNKEL (reference sequence). The CDR3 spans 17 residues. The CDR3 DNA reads TGTGCCAGCAGCCAAGGGCCCCAGCTAGCGGGTAACTACGAGCAGTACTTC. Protein product: CASSQGPQLAGNYEQYF.

V and J are TRBV9 and TRBJ1-6, with 9 bases matching TRBD1. The junction had 5 bases not matched to a gene; V was cut back by 3 bases and J by 7 bases. Germline V gene lookup returns CDR1 SGDLS and CDR2 YYNGEE. This CDR3 is 15 amino acids long. The CDR3: CASSAKQGANSPLHF. In DNA form, the CDR3 reads TGTGCCAGCAGCGCGAAACAGGGGGCGAATTCACCCCTCCACTTT.

Here the CDR3 DNA reads TGCGCCAGCAGCTTGGGCCCCCCCCGGAGCGAGCAGTACTTC. Translation gives CASSLGPPRSEQYF. This chain uses TRBV5-1 with TRBJ2-7, with D unresolved. V lost 0 bases and J lost 6, with 13 bases in between. CDR3 length: 14 residues. Germline values: CDR1 SGHRS, CDR2 YFSETQ.

This chain uses TRBV7-2 with TRBJ1-1; the D is unclear. There are 14 residues in the CDR3. V was cut by 4 bases and J by 0 bases, with 9 bases left in between. CDR1 and CDR2 (germline): SGHTA, FQGNSA. CDR3 sequence: CASSWTGVNTEAFF. CDR3 DNA: TGTGCCAGCAGCTGGACCGGGGTGAACACTGAAGCTTTCTTT.

The table lists this clone with a few counts. The chain carries TRBV2 and TRBJ2-3; possibly TRBD2 for D (5 bases). CDR1 SNHLY and CDR2 FYNNEI come from the germline V gene. CDR3 length: 15 residues. V was shortened by 7 bases and J by 0 bases, with 14 bases between the two germline ends. The CDR3: CASILLLASTDTQYF. The CDR3 coding sequence is TGTGCCAGCATCCTATTATTAGCGAGCACAGATACGCAGTATTTT.

The V and J genes are TRBV6-5 and TRBJ2-2; 7 nucleotides align to TRBD1. Germline CDR1 reads MNHEY; CDR2 reads SVGAGI. The CDR3 has 15 amino acids. The V segment lost 10 bases and the J segment 5 bases; nucleotides outside the gene matches: 13. CDR3 nucleotide sequence: TGTGCCACGCAGAGACAGGGTTCGGGAACCGGGGAGCTGTTTTTT. It specifies CATQRQGSGTGELFF.

The chain recombines TRBV5-8 with TRBJ1-2, with 11 bases identical to TRBD1. CDR1 and CDR2 (germline): SGHTS, YDEGEE. V shed 4 bases and J 2 bases; nucleotides not matched to a gene: 7. This CDR3 is built from 16 residues. CDR3 amino acids: CASSRVRTGGNYGYTF. The CDR3 region has the DNA TGTGCCAGCAGCAGGGTTAGGACAGGGGGCAACTATGGCTACACCTTC.

Written as DNA, the CDR3 is TGTGCCAGCAGTTTTGGACAGGTATCCTACGAGCAGTACTTC. Encoded protein: CASSFGQVSYEQYF. V gene TRBV28 combines with J gene TRBJ2-7; 7 positions match TRBD1. This CDR3 is 14 amino acids long. The ends lost 3 bases at V and 1 base at J; junction bases unmatched: 3. In germline, CDR1 is MDHEN, CDR2 SYDVKM.

The chain links TRBV4-3 to TRBJ2-7, with D perhaps TRBD2 (6 bases). The CDR3 consists of 20 residues. The germline CDR1 and CDR2 sequences are LGHNA and YSLEER. The V and J ends lost 1 base and 0 bases respectively, with 25 bases between them. CDR3 nucleotide sequence: TGCGCCAGCAGCCAAGCCGGACGGGGACTTAAGCTAGGGAGCTCCTACGAGCAGTACTTC. Encoded protein: CASSQAGRGLKLGSSYEQYF.

The chain is built from TRBV6-5 and TRBJ1-4; D is unclear. V was clipped by 4 bases and J by 5 bases, with 17 bases between them. Per germline, CDR1 MNHEY and CDR2 SVGAGI. The CDR3 totals 16 residues. The CDR3 reads CASSSLIFPGNEKLFF. The CDR3 DNA reads TGTGCCAGCAGTTCGCTAATTTTCCCGGGGAATGAAAAACTGTTTTTT.

A single count supports this clone. The DNA for the CDR3 is TGTGCCATCAGTGAAGGAGGGGTACATAATTCACCCCTCCACTTT. It translates to CAISEGGVHNSPLHF. The chain links TRBV10-3 to TRBJ1-6; D may be TRBD1 (5 bases). CDR1 ENHRY and CDR2 SYGVKD come from the germline V gene. This CDR3 is built from 15 residues. With 3 bases removed from V and 5 bases from J, the gap between germline ends came to 11 bases.

The J gene is TRBJ1-5, the V gene TRBV19; 7 bases are a match to TRBD1. The ends lost 8 bases at V and 2 bases at J; junction bases unmatched: 6. The CDR3 contains 14 residues. Germline V lookup: CDR1 LNHDA, CDR2 SQIVND (reference sequence). CDR3 in DNA: TGTGCCAGTGGAGTTCAGGGGGGCAATCAGCCCCAGCATTTT. Amino acids: CASGVQGGNQPQHF. The full variable domain, with the rest looked up from reference TRBV19 and TRBJ1-5, is DGGITQSPKYLFRKEGQNVTLSCEQNLNHDAMYWYRQDPGQGLRLIYYSQIVNDFQKGDIAEGYSVSREKKESFPLTVTSAQKNPTAFYLCASGVQGGNQPQHFGDGTRLSIL.

The chain has TRBV6-2 or TRBV6-3 and TRBJ2-1; D perhaps matches TRBD2 (6 bases). The V end lost 6 bases, the J end lost 4 bases, and 16 bases lay between the germline ends. Germline V lookup: CDR1 MNHEY, CDR2 SVGEGT. The CDR3 has 15 residues. The CDR3 reads CASSTQRAYYNEQFF. The CDR3, as DNA: TGTGCCAGCAGCACACAGCGGGCATATTACAATGAGCAGTTCTTC.

The CDR3 DNA follows: TGTGCCAGCAGCCAACAGGGGCTGCGGGAGACCCAGTACTTC. Residues: CASSQQGLRETQYF. The chain joins TRBV7-2 to TRBJ2-5, with 7 bases aligning to TRBD1. The CDR3 sequence is 14 residues long. Per the germline V gene, CDR1 is SGHTA and CDR2 is FQGNSA. The junction had 8 bases not matched to a gene; V was cut back by 5 bases and J by 5 bases.

This clone is medium-sized (0.01 to 0.1%) within its sample. The chain employs TRBV19 and TRBJ1-6; a weak D match, TRBD1 (6 bases). V shed 5 bases and J shed 6 bases, with 14 bases lying between them. This CDR3 region has 15 residues. The V gene's germline CDR1 is LNHDA and CDR2 SQIVND (reference sequence). CDR3 region: CASSYPGAVNSPLHF. CDR3 DNA: TGTGCCAGTAGTTATCCAGGGGCGGTTAATTCACCCCTCCACTTT.

This chain connects TRBV2 to TRBJ1-2; D remains unclear. The CDR3 runs to 13 residues. Trimming took 3 bases from V and 1 from J, leaving 6 bases between them. Germline values: CDR1 SNHLY, CDR2 FYNNEI. The CDR3 DNA sequence: TGTGCCAGCAGTGAGCGGAGTAACTATGGCTACACCTTC. Residues: CASSERSNYGYTF.

V is TRBV5-5 and J is TRBJ1-3, with D possibly matching TRBD1 (6 bases). Germline V lookup: CDR1 SGHKS, CDR2 YYEKEE (reference sequence). The CDR3 sequence is 15 residues long. Trimming pared 3 bases from V and 8 bases from J, leaving 18 bases between. Here the CDR3 reads CASSSLTGWGDTIYF. DNA of the CDR3: TGTGCCAGCAGCTCACTAACAGGGTGGGGAGACACCATATATTTT.

The CDR3 DNA follows: TGTGCCAGCAGCAGGGACAGTAATTCACCCCTCCACTTT. Amino acid sequence: CASSRDSNSPLHF. This chain connects TRBV7-2 to TRBJ1-6, with 7 bases that match TRBD1. The CDR3 contains 13 residues. J was trimmed by 6 bases and V by 5 bases; bases with no gene match: 1. CDR1 is SGHTA and CDR2 is FQGNSA in the germline V gene. Full variable domain (missing parts from reference TRBV7-2 and TRBJ1-6): GAGVSQSPSNKVTEKGKDVELRCDPISGHTALYWYRQSLGQGLEFLIYFQGNSAPDKSGLPSDRFSAERTGGSVSTLTIQRTQQEDSAVYLCASSRDSNSPLHFGNGTRLTVT.

The chain combines TRBV2 with TRBJ1-1; 9 bases agree with TRBD1. Germline V gene lookup returns CDR1 SNHLY and CDR2 FYNNEI. The CDR3 extends over 16 amino acids. V shed 4 bases, J shed 3 bases, and the junction held 9 bases outside the gene matches. The CDR3 DNA follows: TGTGCCAGCAGTGCTACAGGGGGCTTCGGGGACACTGAAGCTTTCTTT. This gives the protein CASSATGGFGDTEAFF.

The CDR3: CAWSVPSGRGENIQYF. The DNA of the CDR3 is TGTGCCTGGAGTGTACCTAGCGGGAGGGGGGAGAACATTCAGTACTTC. This chain uses TRBV30 with TRBJ2-4; the match to TRBD2 covers 12 bases. CDR3 length: 16 residues. V lost 0 bases and J lost 7; bases outside the gene matches: 7. CDR1 is GTSNPN and CDR2 is SVGIG in the germline V gene (reference sequence). Together with reference TRBV30 and TRBJ2-4, the CDR3 gives the full variable domain: SQTIHQWPATLVQPVGSPLSLECTVEGTSNPNLYWYRQAAGRGLQLLFYSVGIGQISSEVPQNLSASRPQDRQFILSSKKLLLSDSGFYLCAWSVPSGRGENIQYFGAGTRLSVL.